What follows describes a single T cell receptor beta chain. Its antigen remains unidentified. The sample holds no much larger clone one base away, and base qualities are not on file. This sample is part of a study of blood T cell repertoires in COVID-19 (dated by TCRdb to about 2020). Describing the broader study: The collaborator samples originated in the United States, Italy and Spain and spanned the acute and convalescent phases of COVID-19. Samples came from the ongoing ImmuneRACE study (first 160 participants) plus 1,254 subjects from 6 global collaborators. The repertoires were made available in a free public database intended to serve as a resource for research on the immune response to SARS-CoV-2. Sample metadata almost always included a de-identified subject ID, COVID-19 status, age in years and sex. Deeply sampled blood TCRbeta repertoires from subjects exposed to, actively infected with, or recovered from COVID-19 were included in the dataset. Where available, HLA class I and class II types were obtained from metadata supplied by the sample provider rather than from assay-based typing. The material from the prospective study consisted of cDNA or gDNA derived from T cells, B-cell-depleted T cells, or PBMCs.

On the study overall, not on this receptor specifically: The quantity of clinical and demographic metadata differed by source and by participant and was supplied without curation.

Each collaborating institution followed its own protocols to collect whole blood in K2EDTA tubes. For TCRbeta analysis, collaborators shipped samples in one of three forms: frozen whole blood, isolated PBMCs, or DNA extracted from either of those sample types. The immunoSEQ Assay, a bias-controlled multiplex PCR, was used to amplify TCRbeta CDR3 regions from genomic DNA. In the authors' own workflow: The number of nucleated cells in each sample was estimated from the amplification of reference gene primers within the assay. Sequence reads were collapsed and filtered to measure the absolute abundance of every unique TCRbeta CDR3 rearrangement. For each sample, productive Simpson clonality was calculated by taking the square root of Simpson's diversity index across productive rearrangements. TCRdb retrieved this table from immuneACCESS and kept in-frame rearrangements only. Not all clones are present; in checked studies, unresolved V genes account for under half, and no reason is known for the remainder. The V and J calls and clone size were taken over from that table, and D and trimming were inferred from the DNA. The sample profile shows more than 110,000 clones; 70% to 80% of them were found once. Clones ranked in the top ten supply 3.5% to 5% of the sample.

From the cysteine through the phenylalanine, the CDR3 covers 15 amino acids. Only the CDR3 region is kept as DNA, spanning 45 bases read in frame from base 1. The germline V gene encodes CDR1 MNHEY and CDR2 SVGAGI. Cut back by 5 bases and 8 bases, the V and J ends lie 18 bases apart. The sample consisted of peripheral blood. The chain is made from TRBV6-5 and TRBJ1-4, with the D gene not confidently named. This clonotype originated in a woman older than 75 with active or convalescent COVID-19. The DNA sequence follows: TGTGCCAGCAGTCCCCTCAGGAAGCGGTTCGAAAAACTGTTTTTT. Protein translation: CASSPLRKRFEKLFF.